The source of this T cell receptor beta chain is a study of T cells in Graves' hyperthyroidism and ophthalmopathy. Using RNA transcripts as the source, TCR beta CDR3 regions were amplified. The primer set for the first-round RT-PCR of the TCR CDR3 was HTBI. In TCRdb, the multiplex PCR reads were re-called with MiXCR into one record per CDR3 protein. The sample consists of more than 300,000 distinct CDR3 sequences, approximately 15% of them appearing once. Comment on this clonotype: Antigen specificity is unknown.

Uncontrolled infection, other autoimmune disease, pregnancy and lactation each barred patients from inclusion. Study-level points and caveats: In blood, most of the thyroid clonotypes expanded above 0.001 were also present. A model built on 13 V-J features separated ophthalmopathy from stable hyperthyroidism.

Unmatched junction bases numbered 10, after V lost 5 bases and J lost 7 bases. This CDR3 is 14 amino acids long. CDR1 is MNHEY, CDR2 SMNVEV, per germline (reference sequence). The clonotype comes from a woman aged 25 to 39 with Graves' hyperthyroidism. V usage is TRBV27 and J usage is TRBJ1-2; 7 nucleotides line up with TRBD1. The sequenced sample was blood. The CDR3 bases are TGTGCCAGCAGTCCAACAGGGGCCACGCCTGGCTACACCTTC. This codes for CASSPTGATPGYTF.